A selection of T cell receptor beta chains follows, all from one sample in a study of low-dose radiotherapy and immunotherapy resistance in tumors. TCRdb analysed the reads with MiXCR anew, one entry per CDR3 protein. The sample lists around 80,000 distinct CDR3 sequences; over 15% were seen once. Sequencing used PBMCs, obtained before treatment. Receptors originate from a male donor with prostate cancer. Both conserved end residues are part of each CDR3. A D gene is named only where the DNA matches it firmly. Clone size is shown for a subset of rows, as once, few, many or a class of expanded clone.

many,TRBV18,TRBJ1-6,TRBD1,CASSPLGQGARDSPLHF,TGTGCCAGCTCACCACTGGGACAGGGGGCTCGCGATTCACCCCTCCACTTT
many,TRBV18,TRBJ1-3,.,CASSPRDGSGNTIYF,TGTGCCAGCTCACCAAGGGACGGCTCTGGAAACACCATATATTTT
many,TRBV10-3,TRBJ2-5,TRBD1,CAISETGGGETQYF,TGTGCCATCAGTGAGACAGGGGGCGGAGAGACCCAGTACTTC
many,TRBV7-2,TRBJ1-2,TRBD1,CASSLDSGGFYGYTF,TGTGCCAGCAGCTTAGATTCAGGGGGCTTCTATGGCTACACCTTC
many,TRBV2,TRBJ1-5,.,CASGFKNQPQHF,TGTGCCAGTGGATTTAAGAATCAGCCCCAGCATTTT
.,TRBV6-6,TRBJ1-5,TRBD1,CASSATRGNQPQHF,TGTGCCAGCAGTGCAACCAGGGGGAATCAGCCCCAGCATTTT
many,TRBV11-2,TRBJ1-5,TRBD1,CASSWGQGRNQPQHF,TGTGCCAGCAGCTGGGGACAGGGGAGGAATCAGCCCCAGCATTTT
.,TRBV5-5,TRBJ2-7,TRBD2,CASSLRMLREVTSYEQYF,TGTGCCAGCAGCTTACGGATGTTGCGGGAGGTAACCTCCTACGAGCAGTACTTC
many,TRBV28,TRBJ2-7,TRBD1,CASSLQGARYEQYF,TGTGCCAGCAGTTTGCAGGGGGCTAGGTACGAGCAGTACTTC
many,TRBV7-8,TRBJ2-2,.,CASSFKSLTGELFF,TGTGCCAGCAGCTTCAAGAGTCTCACCGGGGAGCTGTTTTTT
.,TRBV7-2,TRBJ1-3,.,CASSFEGGWVANTIYF,TGTGCCAGCAGCTTCGAGGGAGGTTGGGTTGCAAACACCATATATTTT
many,TRBV10-3,TRBJ2-2,.,CAISSERNTGELFF,TGTGCCATCAGCTCGGAGAGAAACACCGGGGAGCTGTTTTTT
many,TRBV6-1,TRBJ2-3,.,CASSEAGRTDTQYF,TGTGCCAGCAGTGAGGCCGGCCGAACAGATACGCAGTATTTT
few,TRBV5-4,TRBJ1-1,.,CASSLAIGDTEAFF,TGTGCCAGCAGCTTGGCTATAGGGGACACTGAAGCTTTCTTT
many,TRBV24-1,TRBJ2-1,TRBD2,CATSETSGGLYNEQFF,TGTGCCACCAGTGAGACTAGCGGGGGGCTCTACAATGAGCAGTTCTTC
many,TRBV12-3/TRBV12-4,TRBJ1-5,.,CASSLMDRDQPQHF,TGTGCCAGCAGTTTAATGGACAGAGATCAGCCCCAGCATTTT
many,TRBV7-3,TRBJ2-3,TRBD2,CASSPSGTWTDTQYF,TGTGCCAGCAGCCCCAGCGGGACGTGGACAGATACGCAGTATTTT
.,TRBV7-2,TRBJ2-2,TRBD2,CASSFSGGTNTGELFF,TGTGCCAGCAGCTTTAGCGGGGGGACGAACACCGGGGAGCTGTTTTTT
many,TRBV7-9,TRBJ1-6,.,CASSVSQGSPLHF,TGTGCCAGCAGCGTATCACAGGGATCACCCCTCCACTTT
many,TRBV29-1,TRBJ2-7,TRBD1,CSTTGGGREQYF,TGCAGCACCACAGGGGGAGGACGCGAGCAGTACTTC
many,TRBV20-1,TRBJ2-1,.,CSAAEGYDEQFF,TGCAGTGCTGCGGAGGGTTACGATGAGCAGTTCTTC
many,TRBV19,TRBJ2-1,.,CASSMGTTYNEQFF,TGTGCCAGTAGTATGGGGACAACCTACAATGAGCAGTTCTTC
many,TRBV6-2/TRBV6-3,TRBJ2-5,.,CASSYGEGWVGETQYF,TGTGCCAGCAGTTACGGGGAAGGTTGGGTTGGCGAGACCCAGTACTTC
many,TRBV28,TRBJ2-5,.,CASRLGTQETQYF,TGTGCCAGCAGGCTCGGTACCCAAGAGACCCAGTACTTC
many,TRBV25-1,TRBJ1-5,TRBD1,CAMTGTVSLNSNQPQHF,TGTGCCATGACCGGGACAGTAAGCCTTAATAGCAATCAGCCCCAGCATTTT
many,TRBV7-9,TRBJ2-7,.,CASSLVLDPSYEQYF,TGTGCCAGCAGCTTAGTTTTGGACCCCTCCTACGAGCAGTACTTC
many,TRBV20-1,TRBJ1-2,.,CSARDPVTESVNYGYTF,TGCAGTGCTAGAGATCCGGTTACGGAGTCGGTCAACTATGGCTACACCTTC
.,TRBV2,TRBJ1-5,TRBD1,CASSEGYRGDINQPLHF,TGTGCCAGCAGTGAAGGTTACAGGGGCGACATCAATCAGCCCCTGCATTTT
once,TRBV6-8,TRBJ1-1,.,CASGQLNTEAFF,TGTGCCAGCGGACAGCTGAACACTGAAGCTTTCTTT
many,TRBV5-1,TRBJ1-1,.,CASSLGGSNTEAFF,TGCGCCAGCAGCTTGGGGGGGTCGAACACTGAAGCTTTCTTT
many,TRBV18,TRBJ2-1,.,CASSPPDYNEQFF,TGTGCCAGCTCACCGCCAGACTACAATGAGCAGTTCTTC
many,TRBV20-1,TRBJ1-2,TRBD1,CSAGSGPGQGVDGYTF,TGCAGTGCTGGTAGTGGTCCGGGACAGGGGGTAGATGGCTACACCTTC
many,TRBV3-1,TRBJ2-3,TRBD2,CASSSASASGADTQYF,TGTGCCAGCAGCTCAGCATCGGCTAGCGGGGCAGATACGCAGTATTTT
many,TRBV7-2,TRBJ2-7,.,CASSWAGTYEQYF,TGTGCCAGCAGCTGGGCAGGGACCTACGAGCAGTACTTC
few,TRBV20-1,TRBJ1-1,.,CSARGPTGMNTEAFF,TGCAGTGCTAGAGGCCCGACAGGAATGAACACTGAAGCTTTCTTT
many,TRBV6-1,TRBJ2-5,.,CASSPRRETQYF,TGTGCCAGCAGTCCCCGCCGGGAGACCCAGTACTTC
many,TRBV7-9,TRBJ2-5,TRBD1,CASSLRTGVETQYF,TGTGCCAGCAGCTTGCGGACAGGGGTAGAGACCCAGTACTTC
many,TRBV19,TRBJ2-5,.,CASSLAGFGDQETQYF,TGTGCCAGTAGCCTCGCGGGATTCGGGGACCAAGAGACCCAGTACTTC
few,TRBV5-4,TRBJ1-1,TRBD1,CASSLRQGTNTEAFF,TGTGCCAGCAGCTTGAGACAGGGGACAAACACTGAAGCTTTCTTT
many,TRBV20-1,TRBJ2-2,.,CSATASVTGELFF,TGCAGTGCTACAGCTAGCGTCACCGGGGAGCTGTTTTTT
many,TRBV4-2,TRBJ2-5,.,CASSQAPDRRGETQYF,TGTGCCAGCAGCCAAGCCCCCGACCGCCGGGGGGAGACCCAGTACTTC
many,TRBV21-1,TRBJ2-7,.,CASSHQGAREQYF,TGTGCCAGCAGCCACCAGGGGGCTAGGGAGCAGTACTTC
many,TRBV5-4,TRBJ2-3,.,CASSKEVRETDTQYF,TGTGCCAGCAGCAAAGAGGTACGAGAAACAGATACGCAGTATTTT
.,TRBV20-1,TRBJ2-1,TRBD2,CSASPLAGGLNEQFF,TGCAGTGCTAGCCCACTAGCGGGAGGCTTGAATGAGCAGTTCTTC
many,TRBV6-2/TRBV6-3,TRBJ1-2,.,CASSSGIDRKSGYTF,TGTGCCAGCAGTTCCGGTATTGACAGGAAGAGTGGCTACACCTTC
many,TRBV4-1,TRBJ1-2,TRBD1,CASSPGTGAMHGYTF,TGCGCCAGCAGCCCCGGGACAGGGGCGATGCATGGCTACACCTTC
many,TRBV10-3,TRBJ2-3,TRBD2,CAISAGGTDTQYF,TGTGCCATCAGCGCGGGGGGCACAGATACGCAGTATTTT
few,TRBV24-1,TRBJ2-7,.,CATSDGGGYEQYF,TGTGCCACCAGTGACGGCGGCGGATACGAGCAGTACTTC
many,TRBV7-9,TRBJ2-7,TRBD1,CASSPPTGGQYEQYF,TGTGCCAGCAGCCCTCCGACAGGGGGCCAGTACGAGCAGTACTTC
.,TRBV5-6,TRBJ1-4,.,CASSPPGHQNEKLFF,TGTGCCAGCAGCCCACCGGGACACCAGAATGAAAAACTGTTTTTT
.,TRBV10-3,TRBJ2-1,TRBD2,CAISPPGGSYNEQFF,TGTGCCATCAGTCCTCCGGGGGGCTCCTACAATGAGCAGTTCTTC
many,TRBV20-1,TRBJ1-5,TRBD1,CSARAPGGNQPQHF,TGCAGTGCTAGAGCCCCAGGGGGTAATCAGCCCCAGCATTTT
few,TRBV5-4,TRBJ1-1,.,CASSFYRRPNTEAFF,TGTGCCAGCAGCTTTTACAGAAGACCGAACACTGAAGCTTTCTTT
.,TRBV12-5,TRBJ1-1,.,CASGLWDAEAFF,TGTGCTAGTGGTTTGTGGGACGCTGAAGCTTTCTTT
many,TRBV5-4,TRBJ2-7,TRBD1,CASSRQTGTGLYEQYF,TGTGCCAGCAGCCGACAAACAGGGACAGGGCTCTACGAGCAGTACTTC
many,TRBV7-2,TRBJ2-5,.,CASSTRVARVGETQYF,TGTGCCAGCAGCACCAGGGTAGCCAGGGTCGGCGAGACCCAGTACTTC
.,TRBV5-1,TRBJ2-7,.,CASSLGVPGYEQYF,TGCGCCAGCAGCTTGGGGGTCCCGGGGTACGAGCAGTACTTC
many,TRBV20-1,TRBJ1-4,TRBD1,CSAPTGAVGKLFF,TGCAGTGCTCCGACAGGGGCGGTGGGAAAACTGTTTTTT